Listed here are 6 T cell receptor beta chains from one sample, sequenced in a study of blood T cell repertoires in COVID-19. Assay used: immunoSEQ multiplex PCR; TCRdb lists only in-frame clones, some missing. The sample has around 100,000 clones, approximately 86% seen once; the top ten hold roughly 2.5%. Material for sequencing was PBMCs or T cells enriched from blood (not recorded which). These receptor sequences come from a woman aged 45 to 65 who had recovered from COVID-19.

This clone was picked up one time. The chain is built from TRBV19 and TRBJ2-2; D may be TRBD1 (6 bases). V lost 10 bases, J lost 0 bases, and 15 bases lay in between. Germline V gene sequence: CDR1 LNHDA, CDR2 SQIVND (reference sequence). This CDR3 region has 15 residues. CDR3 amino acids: CATRSGQTNTGELFF. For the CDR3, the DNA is TGTGCCACCCGCTCGGGACAAACGAACACCGGGGAGCTGTTTTTT.

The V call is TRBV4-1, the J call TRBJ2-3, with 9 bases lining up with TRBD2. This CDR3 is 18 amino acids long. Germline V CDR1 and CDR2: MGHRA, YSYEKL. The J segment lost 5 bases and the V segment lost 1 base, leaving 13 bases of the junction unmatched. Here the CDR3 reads CASSQVGTGGGAVDTQYF. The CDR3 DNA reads TGCGCCAGCAGCCAAGTCGGTACGGGCGGGGGGGCGGTAGATACGCAGTATTTT.

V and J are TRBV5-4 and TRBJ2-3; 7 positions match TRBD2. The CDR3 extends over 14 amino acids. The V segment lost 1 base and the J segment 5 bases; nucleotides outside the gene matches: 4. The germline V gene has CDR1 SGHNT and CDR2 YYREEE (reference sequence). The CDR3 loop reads CASSLRQRGDTQYF. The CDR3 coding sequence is TGTGCCAGCAGCTTGAGGCAGCGGGGAGATACGCAGTATTTT.

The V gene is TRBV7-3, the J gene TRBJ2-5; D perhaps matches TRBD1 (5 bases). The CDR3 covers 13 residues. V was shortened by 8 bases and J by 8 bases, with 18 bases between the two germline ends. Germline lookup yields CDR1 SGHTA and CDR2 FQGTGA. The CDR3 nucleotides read TGTGCCAGCGGACAACCCAATATTGGAACCCAGTACTTC. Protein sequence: CASGQPNIGTQYF.

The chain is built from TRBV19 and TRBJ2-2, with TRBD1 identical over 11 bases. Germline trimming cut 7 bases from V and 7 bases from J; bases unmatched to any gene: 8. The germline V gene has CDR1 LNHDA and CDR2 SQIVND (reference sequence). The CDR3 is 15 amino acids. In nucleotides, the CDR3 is TGTGCCAGTACCCGGACAGGGGGCTTCGACGGGGAGCTGTTTTTT. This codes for CASTRTGGFDGELFF.

This CDR3 reads CASKDVQAYSNQPQHF. In DNA form, the CDR3 reads TGTGCCAGCAAAGACGTACAGGCATATAGCAATCAGCCCCAGCATTTT. V and J are TRBV19 and TRBJ1-5, with D perhaps matching TRBD1 (5 bases). V was shortened by 9 bases and J by 0 bases, with 18 bases between the two germline ends. The CDR3 is 16 amino acids. Germline CDR1 reads LNHDA; CDR2 reads SQIVND (reference sequence).